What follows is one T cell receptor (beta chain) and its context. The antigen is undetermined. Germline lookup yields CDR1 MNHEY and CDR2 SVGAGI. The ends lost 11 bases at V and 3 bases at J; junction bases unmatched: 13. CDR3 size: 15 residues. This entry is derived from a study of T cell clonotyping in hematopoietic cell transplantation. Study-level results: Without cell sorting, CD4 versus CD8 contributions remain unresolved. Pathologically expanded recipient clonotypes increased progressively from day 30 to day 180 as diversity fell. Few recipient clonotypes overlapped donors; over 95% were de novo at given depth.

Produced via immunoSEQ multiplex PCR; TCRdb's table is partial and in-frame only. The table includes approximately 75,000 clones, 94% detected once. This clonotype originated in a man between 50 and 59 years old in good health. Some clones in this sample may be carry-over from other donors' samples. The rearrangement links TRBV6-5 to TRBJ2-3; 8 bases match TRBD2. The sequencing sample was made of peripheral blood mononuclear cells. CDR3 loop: CASTFRAGATDTQYF. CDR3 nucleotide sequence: TGTGCCTCCACCTTCAGAGCGGGAGCTACAGATACGCAGTATTTT.